A selection of T cell receptor beta chains follows, all from one sample in a study of cytomegalovirus exposure and HLA in healthy donors. TCRdb keeps only in-frame clones here, not all; method: immunoSEQ multiplex PCR. The sample shows around 160,000 clones, about 73% of them seen only once. The sample was PBMCs. These receptors were taken from a man aged 40-49 years in good health and CMV-seropositive. Both conserved end residues are part of each CDR3. The D gene is left open where the match is weak. Only some rows state a clone size, as once, few, many or a class for expanded clones.

J: TRBJ1-1; size: -; D: -; V: TRBV28; DNA: TGTGCCAGCAGTTTAAACAGGTTGAACACTGAAGCTTTCTTT; CDR3: CASSLNRLNTEAFF
J: TRBJ1-1; size: few; D: TRBD1; V: TRBV19; DNA: TGTGCCAGTATTGAGGACAGGGGGCTGACTGAAGCTTTCTTT; CDR3: CASIEDRGLTEAFF
J: TRBJ1-2; size: -; D: -; V: TRBV28; DNA: TGTGCCAGCAGTTTTAGCAGGGGTTATGGCTACACCTTC; CDR3: CASSFSRGYGYTF
J: TRBJ2-3; size: -; D: -; V: TRBV30; DNA: TGTGCCTGGAGTACAACAGATACGCAGTATTTT; CDR3: CAWSTTDTQYF
J: TRBJ1-6; size: -; D: TRBD1; V: TRBV7-2; DNA: TGTGCCAGCAGCTTAGAGGCAGGGGGTAATTCACCCCTCCACTTT; CDR3: CASSLEAGGNSPLHF
J: TRBJ2-7; size: -; D: TRBD1; V: TRBV7-9; DNA: TGTTCCAGCCTTTCCGACAGGGCCTCCTACGAGCAGTACTTC; CDR3: CSSLSDRASYEQYF
J: TRBJ1-2; size: -; D: TRBD1; V: TRBV5-8; DNA: TGTGCCAGCAGCTTGTTACAGGGGCGAAACTATGGCTACACCTTC; CDR3: CASSLLQGRNYGYTF
J: TRBJ1-2; size: -; D: -; V: TRBV28; DNA: TGTGCCAGCAGCCGAACGGGGGTTTTCTATGGCTACACCTTC; CDR3: CASSRTGVFYGYTF
J: TRBJ1-1; size: -; D: TRBD1; V: TRBV19; DNA: TGTGCCAGTAGTACGGGGACAGATAGAAACACTGAAGCTTTCTTT; CDR3: CASSTGTDRNTEAFF
J: TRBJ1-3; size: -; D: -; V: TRBV5-1; DNA: TGCGCCAGCAGCTTGACAGGGTCTGGAAACACCATATATTTT; CDR3: CASSLTGSGNTIYF
J: TRBJ2-7; size: -; D: TRBD2; V: TRBV9; DNA: TGTGCCAGCAGCGGTGCCACTAGCGGGAGTTACGAGCAGTACTTC; CDR3: CASSGATSGSYEQYF
J: TRBJ2-5; size: few; D: TRBD1; V: TRBV13; DNA: TGTGCCAGCAGCCCCTTGACAGGGGAAGAGACCCAGTACTTC; CDR3: CASSPLTGEETQYF
J: TRBJ1-5; size: -; D: -; V: TRBV7-8; DNA: TGTGCCAGCAGCTCCATGTTCCAGCCCCAGCATTTT; CDR3: CASSSMFQPQHF
J: TRBJ2-7; size: few; D: TRBD1; V: TRBV28; DNA: TGTGCCAGCAGTTCCCCCGGGACAGGGTACGAGCAGTACTTC; CDR3: CASSSPGTGYEQYF
J: TRBJ1-1; size: -; D: -; V: TRBV5-1; DNA: TGCGCCAGCAGCTTGGGTATCAGGGGTTCCGGCACTGAAGCTTTCTTT; CDR3: CASSLGIRGSGTEAFF
J: TRBJ2-1; size: -; D: TRBD2; V: TRBV7-2; DNA: TGTGCCAGCAGCTCCGGGACTAGCGCCCGAATGGGTGAGCAGTTCTTC; CDR3: CASSSGTSARMGEQFF
J: TRBJ1-3; size: -; D: -; V: TRBV7-3; DNA: TGTGCCAGCTCCGAGGTGGGAGCTGGAAACACCATATATTTT; CDR3: CASSEVGAGNTIYF
J: TRBJ2-7; size: -; D: -; V: TRBV5-5; DNA: TGTGCCAGCAGGGGCCCCTACGAGCAGTACTTC; CDR3: CASRGPYEQYF
J: TRBJ2-7; size: -; D: -; V: TRBV7-2; DNA: TGTGCCAGCAGCTTATCCCGGGTTCTTGGGTCCTACGAGCAGTACTTC; CDR3: CASSLSRVLGSYEQYF
J: TRBJ2-7; size: -; D: TRBD1; V: TRBV6-5; DNA: TGTGCCAGCAGTTCCCCCGGGACAGGGCCCTACGAGCAGTACTTC; CDR3: CASSSPGTGPYEQYF
J: TRBJ2-7; size: once; D: TRBD1; V: TRBV7-9; DNA: TGTGCCAGCAGCGCGGGACAGGGGATGAACGAGCAGTACTTC; CDR3: CASSAGQGMNEQYF
J: TRBJ2-1; size: few; D: TRBD2; V: TRBV5-1; DNA: TGCGCCAGCAGCTTGGCCCCGGGACTAGCGGGAGGTAATGAGCAGTTCTTC; CDR3: CASSLAPGLAGGNEQFF
J: TRBJ2-1; size: -; D: -; V: TRBV4-1; DNA: TGCGCCAGCAGCCAAGTTACGGGAAGATGGGGAAATGAGCAGTTCTTC; CDR3: CASSQVTGRWGNEQFF
J: TRBJ1-2; size: few; D: -; V: TRBV5-1; DNA: TGCGCCAGCAGCTTGATTGGGGTCTCGGGACATCGGGTATCTACCTTC; CDR3: CASSLIGVSGHRVSTF
J: TRBJ2-1; size: -; D: TRBD2; V: TRBV5-1; DNA: TGCGCCAGCAGCCGAAGAACTAGCGGGGACAATGAGCAGTTCTTC; CDR3: CASSRRTSGDNEQFF
J: TRBJ1-6; size: -; D: -; V: TRBV27; DNA: TGTGCCAGCAGTTTATATAGGCAAAAACAGGGAACTAATTCACCCCTCCACTTT; CDR3: CASSLYRQKQGTNSPLHF
J: TRBJ2-1; size: -; D: TRBD2; V: TRBV27; DNA: TGTGCCAGCAGTTTTCCCCGACTAGCGGGACGGATCGATGAGCAGTTCTTC; CDR3: CASSFPRLAGRIDEQFF
J: TRBJ2-3; size: few; D: -; V: TRBV27; DNA: TGTGCCAGCAGGAGCCGAGGGATGTCGGATACGCAGTATTTT; CDR3: CASRSRGMSDTQYF
J: TRBJ1-4; size: -; D: -; V: TRBV30; DNA: TGTGCCTGGTCGGTCAAGGAAAAACTGTTTTTT; CDR3: CAWSVKEKLFF
J: TRBJ2-5; size: -; D: -; V: TRBV5-1; DNA: TGCGCCAGCAGCTACTCCCAAGAGACCCAGTACTTC; CDR3: CASSYSQETQYF
J: TRBJ2-3; size: once; D: -; V: TRBV28; DNA: TGTGCCAGCAGTAGGCGTGATGGTTTTCAGGGCACAGATACGCAGTATTTT; CDR3: CASSRRDGFQGTDTQYF
J: TRBJ2-1; size: -; D: TRBD2; V: TRBV5-1; DNA: TGCGCCAGCAGCTTGGCCCGAGGGAGGGGAGGCGATGAGCAGTTCTTC; CDR3: CASSLARGRGGDEQFF
J: TRBJ2-7; size: -; D: -; V: TRBV28; DNA: TGTGCCAGCGGACAAGAAGGGTACGAGCAGTACTTC; CDR3: CASGQEGYEQYF
J: TRBJ1-1; size: -; D: -; V: TRBV20-1; DNA: TGCAGTGCTAGGAGGGACACTGAAGCTTTCTTT; CDR3: CSARRDTEAFF
J: TRBJ2-1; size: -; D: TRBD2; V: TRBV18; DNA: TGTGCCAGCTTCCGGGCTAGCGGGAACAATGAGCAGTTCTTC; CDR3: CASFRASGNNEQFF
J: TRBJ2-5; size: -; D: -; V: TRBV5-4; DNA: TGTGCCAGCAGTTACCAGGGCCAAGAGACCCAGTACTTC; CDR3: CASSYQGQETQYF
J: TRBJ2-7; size: few; D: TRBD2; V: TRBV7-2; DNA: TGTGCCAGCAGTAGGACTAGCGACTCCTACGAGCAGTACTTC; CDR3: CASSRTSDSYEQYF
J: TRBJ2-7; size: -; D: TRBD1; V: TRBV7-6; DNA: TGTGCCAGCAGCAAAGACAGGGGGCCCGAGCAGTACTTC; CDR3: CASSKDRGPEQYF